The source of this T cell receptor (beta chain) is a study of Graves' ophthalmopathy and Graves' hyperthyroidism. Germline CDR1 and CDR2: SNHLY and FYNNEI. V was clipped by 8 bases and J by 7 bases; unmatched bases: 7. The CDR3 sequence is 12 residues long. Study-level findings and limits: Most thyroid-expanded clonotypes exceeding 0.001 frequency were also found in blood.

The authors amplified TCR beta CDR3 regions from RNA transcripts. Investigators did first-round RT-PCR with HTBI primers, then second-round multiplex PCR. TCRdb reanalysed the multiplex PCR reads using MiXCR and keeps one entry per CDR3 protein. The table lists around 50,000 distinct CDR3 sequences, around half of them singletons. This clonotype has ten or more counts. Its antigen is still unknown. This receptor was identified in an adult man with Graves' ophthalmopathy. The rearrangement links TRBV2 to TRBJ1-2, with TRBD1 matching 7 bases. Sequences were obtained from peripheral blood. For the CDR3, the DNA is TGTGCCAGCTCGCAGGGGGAGTCTGGCTACACCTTC. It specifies CASSQGESGYTF. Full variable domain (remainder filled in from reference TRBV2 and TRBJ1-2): EPEVTQTPSHQVTQMGQEVILRCVPISNHLYFYWYRQILGQKVEFLVSFYNNEISEKSEIFDDQFSVERPDGSNFTLKIRSTKLEDSAMYFCASSQGESGYTFGSGTRLTVV.